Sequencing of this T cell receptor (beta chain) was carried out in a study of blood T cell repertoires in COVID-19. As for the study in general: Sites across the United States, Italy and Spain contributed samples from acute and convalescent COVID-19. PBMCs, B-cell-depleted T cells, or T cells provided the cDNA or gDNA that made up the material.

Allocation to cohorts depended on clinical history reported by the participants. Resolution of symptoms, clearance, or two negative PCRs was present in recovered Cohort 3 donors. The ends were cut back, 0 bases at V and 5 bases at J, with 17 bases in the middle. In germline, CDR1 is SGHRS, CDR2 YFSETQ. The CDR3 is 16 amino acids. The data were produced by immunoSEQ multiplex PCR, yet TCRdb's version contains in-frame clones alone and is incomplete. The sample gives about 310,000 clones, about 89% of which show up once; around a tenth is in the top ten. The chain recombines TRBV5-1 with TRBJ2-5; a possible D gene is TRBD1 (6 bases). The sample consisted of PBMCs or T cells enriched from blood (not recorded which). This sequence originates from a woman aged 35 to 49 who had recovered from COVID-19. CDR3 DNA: TGCGCCAGCAGCTTGGGGATTGGGGGCGAAAGGGAGACCCAGTACTTC. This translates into CASSLGIGGERETQYF.